This T cell receptor beta chain was sequenced in a study of cytomegalovirus exposure and HLA in healthy donors. Study-level findings and limits: V- and J-gene trimming of TCR beta was linked (in a later analysis) to a missense DCLRE1C variant. Per published accounts, TCR beta sequences correctly predicted the HLA-A and HLA-B alleles of most subjects.

On this clone itself: The antigen remains unidentified.

In the PCR, 60 Vbeta and 13 Jbeta primers were used. Generated by immunoSEQ multiplex PCR, the TCRdb table keeps only in-frame clones and is missing some. The sample holds about 94,000 clones, 81% seen once. V trimming: 4 bases; J trimming: 1 base; junction bases outside the gene matches: 3. From germline, CDR1 is MNHEY and CDR2 SMNVEV (reference sequence). The CDR3 covers 14 residues. Input material: PBMCs. V usage is TRBV27 and J usage is TRBJ2-7; 8 bases line up with TRBD2. This receptor was obtained from a human donor in good health. The CDR3 spells CASSSVAGSYEQYF. The CDR3 DNA follows: TGTGCCAGCAGTTCAGTAGCGGGATCCTACGAGCAGTACTTC.